These T cell receptor beta chains were read from a single sample in a study of tumor-infiltrating lymphocytes in primary liver carcinoma. TCRdb re-called the multiplex PCR reads through MiXCR, storing one row per CDR3 protein. The data show some 25,000 distinct CDR3 sequences, roughly four fifths seen once. Sequenced material: liver tumor tissue from sampling region 3. Receptors were obtained from a middle-aged man with primary liver carcinoma and hepatitis B virus infection. CDR3s include the opening cysteine and the closing phenylalanine or tryptophan. Each record gives: V gene, CDR3 length, clone size, J gene, D gene, CDR3 DNA, CDR3 protein. The D gene is left open where the match is weak. The size of a clone is reported for some rows only, either as once, few or many, or as a class for expanded clones.

v_gene: TRBV4-1; len: 12; abundance: .; j_gene: TRBJ2-2; d_gene: .; CDR3nt: TGCGCCAGCAACCTAGAAGCCGGGGAGCTGTTTTTT; CDR3aa: CASNLEAGELFF
v_gene: TRBV28; len: 19; abundance: .; j_gene: TRBJ2-3; d_gene: TRBD2; CDR3nt: TGTGCCAGCATTCGGGGACTAGCGGGAGGGGATTTGGGTACAGATACGCAGTATTTT; CDR3aa: CASIRGLAGGDLGTDTQYF
v_gene: TRBV13; len: 13; abundance: .; j_gene: TRBJ2-7; d_gene: .; CDR3nt: TGTGCCAACGGCTACGGGAGCTGGTACGAGCAGCACTTC; CDR3aa: CANGYGSWYEQHF
v_gene: TRBV6-5; len: 17; abundance: .; j_gene: TRBJ1-2; d_gene: .; CDR3nt: TGTGCCAGCAGTTTCCAGGCGACAGGAGGCGATAACTATGGCTACACCTTC; CDR3aa: CASSFQATGGDNYGYTF
v_gene: TRBV12-3/TRBV12-4; len: 16; abundance: .; j_gene: TRBJ2-1; d_gene: TRBD2; CDR3nt: TGTGCCAGTAGTCCGCCGGGACTAGTGGGACTCGATGAGCAGTTCTTC; CDR3aa: CASSPPGLVGLDEQFF
v_gene: TRBV11-2; len: 13; abundance: .; j_gene: TRBJ2-3; d_gene: .; CDR3nt: TGTCACAGCAGCTACAGTACGGCAGATACGCAGTATTTT; CDR3aa: CHSSYSTADTQYF
v_gene: TRBV25-1; len: 16; abundance: few; j_gene: TRBJ1-3; d_gene: .; CDR3nt: TGTGCCAGCAGTGAATCCGCAGGAGGGGATGGAAACACCATATATTTT; CDR3aa: CASSESAGGDGNTIYF
v_gene: TRBV20-1; len: 12; abundance: .; j_gene: TRBJ2-3; d_gene: .; CDR3nt: TGCAGTGCTAGAGAAAGCGTTCAGACGCAGTATTTT; CDR3aa: CSARESVQTQYF
v_gene: TRBV29-1; len: 13; abundance: medium-sized; j_gene: TRBJ1-5; d_gene: .; CDR3nt: TGCAGCGTTGTGTTTGCGGGAGCATCAGCCCAGCATTTT; CDR3aa: CSVVFAGASAQHF
v_gene: TRBV29-1; len: 13; abundance: medium-sized; j_gene: TRBJ2-2; d_gene: .; CDR3nt: TGCAGCGTCGGAGGCGCGGGAACCGGGGAGCTGTTTTTT; CDR3aa: CSVGGAGTGELFF
v_gene: TRBV11-2; len: 13; abundance: once; j_gene: TRBJ1-5; d_gene: .; CDR3nt: TGTACCAGCAGCCTGCAGCGCAATCAGCCCCTGCATTTT; CDR3aa: CTSSLQRNQPLHF
v_gene: TRBV2; len: 13; abundance: .; j_gene: TRBJ2-5; d_gene: .; CDR3nt: TGTGCCAGCTTCAATCCGACCCGGCCTGCCCAGTACTTC; CDR3aa: CASFNPTRPAQYF
v_gene: TRBV12-3/TRBV12-4; len: 12; abundance: once; j_gene: TRBJ1-6; d_gene: .; CDR3nt: TGTGTCAGCAGTTTAAAGAATTCACTCCCCCACTTT; CDR3aa: CVSSLKNSLPHF
v_gene: TRBV5-6; len: 17; abundance: .; j_gene: TRBJ2-1; d_gene: TRBD1; CDR3nt: TGTGCCAGCAGCTTGGGAAACAGGGGCAGCACCTACAATGGGCAGTTCTTC; CDR3aa: CASSLGNRGSTYNGQFF
v_gene: TRBV5-4; len: 15; abundance: .; j_gene: TRBJ1-6; d_gene: .; CDR3nt: TGCGCCAGCAGCCTATCGCAGGGGAATAGTTCACTCCTCCACTTT; CDR3aa: CASSLSQGNSSLLHF
v_gene: TRBV12-3/TRBV12-4; len: 14; abundance: .; j_gene: TRBJ2-2; d_gene: .; CDR3nt: TGTGCCTGCAGTTTAGCGGAGGGAACCGGGGAGCTGTTTTTT; CDR3aa: CACSLAEGTGELFF
v_gene: TRBV11-2; len: 14; abundance: .; j_gene: TRBJ2-7; d_gene: .; CDR3nt: TGTGTCAGCAGCCTTACACTCACAGGGAACGAGCAGTACTTC; CDR3aa: CVSSLTLTGNEQYF
v_gene: TRBV24-1; len: 15; abundance: .; j_gene: TRBJ1-6; d_gene: TRBD1; CDR3nt: TGTGTCACCAGTGATGCTAGACAGGGTGCTTCACCCCTCCACTTT; CDR3aa: CVTSDARQGASPLHF
v_gene: TRBV7-3; len: 13; abundance: few; j_gene: TRBJ1-6; d_gene: TRBD1; CDR3nt: TGTGCCAGCAGCCAGACAGGGGATTCACCCCTCCACTTT; CDR3aa: CASSQTGDSPLHF
v_gene: TRBV6-6; len: 17; abundance: .; j_gene: TRBJ2-1; d_gene: TRBD1; CDR3nt: TGTGCCAGCAGTTACTATAGGGACAGCCCTTCTAAATATGAGCTGTTCTTC; CDR3aa: CASSYYRDSPSKYELFF